The 7 T cell receptor beta chains given below trace back to one sample, sequenced in a study of PD-1 blockade in classical Hodgkin lymphoma. Brentuximab vedotin exposure varied among the patients, all of whom had relapsed after autologous stem cell transplantation. Repertoires were generated with immunoSEQ multiplex PCR, while TCRdb's copy carries only in-frame clones and drops some. The table records 40,000 to 50,000 clones, 78% of them present only once. The sample consisted of peripheral blood mononuclear cells (PBMCs), taken at baseline. The receptors stem from a human donor with classical Hodgkin lymphoma.

This clone is a singleton in its sample. The chain is built from TRBV9 and TRBJ2-5; D perhaps matches TRBD2 (5 bases). Germline lookup yields CDR1 SGDLS and CDR2 YYNGEE. The V end lost 0 bases, the J end lost 1 base, and 13 bases lay between the germline ends. CDR3 length equals 16 residues. CDR3 coding DNA: TGTGCCAGCAGCGTAGGGACCAGGACTTTCCAAGAGACCCAGTACTTC. Translated: CASSVGTRTFQETQYF.

This sequence joins TRBV7-9 and TRBJ2-2; D is ambiguous. Germline values: CDR1 SEHNR, CDR2 FQNEAQ (reference sequence). The CDR3 extends over 13 amino acids. The germline V and J ends were trimmed by 5 bases and 1 base, with 5 bases remaining between them. The CDR3, as DNA: TGTGCCAGCAGCCCCGAGAACACCGGGGAGCTGTTTTTT. It specifies CASSPENTGELFF.

CDR3 in amino acids: CASSYSENEQYF. The CDR3 nucleotides are TGTGCCAGCAGTTACTCGGAAAACGAGCAGTACTTC. The rearrangement uses TRBV6-6 and TRBJ2-7; no definite D call. The CDR3 extends over 12 amino acids. Germline V gene sequence: CDR1 MNHNY, CDR2 SVGAGI (reference sequence). The V gene lost 0 bases and the J gene lost 5 bases, with 5 bases spanning the gap.

V usage is TRBV29-1 and J usage is TRBJ1-1; D not certain. Germline V lookup: CDR1 SQVTM, CDR2 ANQGSEA. V lost 7 bases and J lost 2, with 14 bases in between. The CDR3 runs to 13 residues. The CDR3 coding sequence is TGCAGCGCTTTGAATCAGGTAAACACTGAAGCTTTCTTT. Protein product: CSALNQVNTEAFF.

This clone was counted between two and nine times. Different DNA sequences within this sample yield the same CDR3. The gene calls are TRBV9 and TRBJ2-7, with D unclear. Trimming pared 0 bases from V and 2 bases from J, leaving 9 bases between. The CDR3 spans 14 residues. Germline CDR1 is SGDLS and CDR2 is YYNGEE. In nucleotides, the CDR3 is TGTGCCAGCAGCGTAGGTGCAGCAACCTACGAGCAGTACTTC. This codes for CASSVGAATYEQYF.

This sequence joins TRBV29-1 and TRBJ2-1; D tentatively fits TRBD1 or TRBD2 (6 bases each). The germline V gene has CDR1 SQVTM and CDR2 ANQGSEA. The CDR3 spans 13 residues. V was trimmed by 3 bases and J by 3 bases, leaving 9 bases between them. The CDR3 bases are TGCAGCGTTGACAGGGGACTCTACAATGAGCAGTTCTTC. This encodes CSVDRGLYNEQFF.

The chain joins TRBV9 to TRBJ2-3; 8 bases map to TRBD1. This CDR3 comprises 14 residues. The V gene's germline CDR1 is SGDLS and CDR2 YYNGEE. Trimming at V came to 3 bases and at J to 4 bases, leaving 4 bases not matched to a gene. Here the CDR3 DNA reads TGTGCCAGCAGCGAGACAGGGGCCCCAGATACGCAGTATTTT. Its protein is CASSETGAPDTQYF.